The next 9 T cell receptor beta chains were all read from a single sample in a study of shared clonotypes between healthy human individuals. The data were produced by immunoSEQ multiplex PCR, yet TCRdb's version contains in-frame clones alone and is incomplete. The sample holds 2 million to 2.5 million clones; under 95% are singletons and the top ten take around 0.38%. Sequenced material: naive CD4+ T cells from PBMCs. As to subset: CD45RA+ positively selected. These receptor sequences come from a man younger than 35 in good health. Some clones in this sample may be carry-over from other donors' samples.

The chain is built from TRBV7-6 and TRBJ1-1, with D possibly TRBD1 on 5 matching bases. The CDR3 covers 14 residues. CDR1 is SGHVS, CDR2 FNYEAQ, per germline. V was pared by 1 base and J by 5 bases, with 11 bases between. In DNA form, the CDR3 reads TGTGCCAGCAGCTTAGAGAGCAGACAGACTGAAGCTTTCTTT. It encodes CASSLESRQTEAFF.

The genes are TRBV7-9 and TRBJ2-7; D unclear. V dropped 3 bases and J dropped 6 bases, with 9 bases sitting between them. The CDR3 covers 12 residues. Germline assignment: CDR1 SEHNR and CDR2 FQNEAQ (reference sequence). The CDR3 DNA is TGTGCCAGCAGCTTCGTACTGGGCGAGCAGTACTTC. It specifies CASSFVLGEQYF.

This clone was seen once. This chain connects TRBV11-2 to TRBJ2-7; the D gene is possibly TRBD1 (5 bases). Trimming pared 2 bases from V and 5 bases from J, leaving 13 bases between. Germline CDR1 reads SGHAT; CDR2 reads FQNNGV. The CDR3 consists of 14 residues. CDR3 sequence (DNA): TGTGCCAGCAGCTTAATCAGGGAACGTAACGAGCAGTACTTC. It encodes CASSLIRERNEQYF.

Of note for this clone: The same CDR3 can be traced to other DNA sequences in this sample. This CDR3 is CASSLGGTGYNEQFF. The CDR3 nucleotides are TGCGCCAGCAGCTTGGGCGGAACGGGTTACAATGAGCAGTTCTTC. The V gene is TRBV5-1, the J gene TRBJ2-1, with unresolved D. This CDR3 is built from 15 residues. Germline V gives CDR1 SGHRS, CDR2 YFSETQ. V was cut by 0 bases and J by 4 bases, with 11 bases left in between. Full variable domain (rest looked up from reference TRBV5-1 and TRBJ2-1): KAGVTQTPRYLIKTRGQQVTLSCSPISGHRSVSWYQQTPGQGLQFLFEYFSETQRNKGNFPGRFSGRQFSNSRSEMNVSTLELGDSALYLCASSLGGTGYNEQFFGPGTRLTVL.

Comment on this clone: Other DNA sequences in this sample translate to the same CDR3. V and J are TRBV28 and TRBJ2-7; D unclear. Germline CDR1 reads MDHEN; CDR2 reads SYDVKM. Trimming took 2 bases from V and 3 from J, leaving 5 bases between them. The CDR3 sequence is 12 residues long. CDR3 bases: TGTGCCAGCAGTTTACAAAGCTACGAGCAGTACTTC. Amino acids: CASSLQSYEQYF.

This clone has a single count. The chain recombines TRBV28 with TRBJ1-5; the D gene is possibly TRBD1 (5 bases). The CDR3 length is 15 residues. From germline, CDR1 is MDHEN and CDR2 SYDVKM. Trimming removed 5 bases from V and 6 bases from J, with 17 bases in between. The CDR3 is CASSPLVGVPQPQHF. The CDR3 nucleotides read TGTGCCAGCAGTCCCCTTGTGGGGGTTCCTCAGCCCCAGCATTTT.

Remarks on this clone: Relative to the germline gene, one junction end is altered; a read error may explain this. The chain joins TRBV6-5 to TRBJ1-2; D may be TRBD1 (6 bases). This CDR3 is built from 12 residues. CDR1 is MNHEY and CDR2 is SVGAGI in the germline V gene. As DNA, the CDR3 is TGTGCCAGCAGTTCGGCAGGGGATGGCTGCACCTTC. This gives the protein CASSSAGDGCTF.

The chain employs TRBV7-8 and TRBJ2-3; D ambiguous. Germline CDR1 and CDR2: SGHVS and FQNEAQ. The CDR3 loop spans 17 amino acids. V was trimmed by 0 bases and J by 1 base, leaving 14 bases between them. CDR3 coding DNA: TGTGCCAGCAGCTTAGCGTTTGGGGTTTTCGGCACAGATACGCAGTATTTT. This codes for CASSLAFGVFGTDTQYF.

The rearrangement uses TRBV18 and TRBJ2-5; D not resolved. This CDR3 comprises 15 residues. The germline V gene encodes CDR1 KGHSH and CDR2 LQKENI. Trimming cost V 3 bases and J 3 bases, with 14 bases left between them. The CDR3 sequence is CASSPVLGPEETQYF. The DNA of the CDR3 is TGTGCCAGCTCACCTGTATTAGGGCCAGAAGAGACCCAGTACTTC.